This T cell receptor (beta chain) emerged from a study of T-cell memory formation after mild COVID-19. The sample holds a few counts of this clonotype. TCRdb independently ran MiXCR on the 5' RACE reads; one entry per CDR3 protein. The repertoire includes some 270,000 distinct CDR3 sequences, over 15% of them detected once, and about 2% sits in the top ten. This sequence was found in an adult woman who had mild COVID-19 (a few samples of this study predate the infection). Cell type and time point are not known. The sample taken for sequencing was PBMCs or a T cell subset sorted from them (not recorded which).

CDR3 sequence (DNA): TGTGCCAGCATAAGGACAGTAGGTGAAGCTTTCTTT. It encodes CASIRTVGEAFF. V and J are TRBV12-3 or TRBV12-4 and TRBJ1-1; a weak D match, TRBD1 (6 bases). The CDR3 extends over 12 amino acids. V gave up 7 bases and J gave up 7 bases, with 13 bases separating them.